These 29 T cell receptor beta chains originate from one sample sequenced in a study of identical twins. TCRdb passed the 5' RACE reads through MiXCR, listing each CDR3 protein once. The sample contains 450,000 or so distinct CDR3 sequences, 15% to 20% of which appear only once. The source material was naive T cells sorted from blood. The source is a man between 50 and 59 years old in good health.

CDR3: CASSLTSRRDTQYF. The CDR3 nucleotides read TGCGCCAGCAGCTTGACTAGCAGGAGAGATACGCAGTATTTT. The rearrangement uses TRBV5-1 and TRBJ2-3, with D possibly being TRBD2 (6 bases). Trimming cost V 1 base and J 5 bases, with 11 bases left between them. Germline V gene sequence: CDR1 SGHRS, CDR2 YFSETQ. The CDR3 sequence is 14 residues long.

This clonotype was seen at least ten times. This sequence joins TRBV6-2 or TRBV6-3 and TRBJ2-3, with 8 nucleotides matching TRBD2. Germline lookup yields CDR1 MNHEY and CDR2 SVGEGT. The CDR3 loop spans 14 amino acids. V was clipped by 9 bases and J by 1 base; unmatched bases: 6. The DNA for the CDR3 is TGTGCCAGTGCCCCGGGACTAGGCACAGATACGCAGTATTTT. It translates to CASAPGLGTDTQYF.

This clonotype was seen repeatedly, ten times or more. This chain connects TRBV12-3 or TRBV12-4 to TRBJ2-3; no reliable D call. There are 13 residues in the CDR3. Trimming took off 6 bases at V and 6 bases at J, with 13 bases between the two ends. The CDR3 DNA is TGTGCCAGCAGCCGCCCAACATCGGATACGCAGTATTTT. Translating it yields CASSRPTSDTQYF.

The rearrangement uses TRBV20-1 and TRBJ2-1; a possible D gene is TRBD2 (8 bases). Trimming removed 2 bases from V and 7 bases from J, with 24 bases in between. CDR3 length: 17 amino acids. Germline V gene data show CDR1 as DFQATT and CDR2 as SNEGSKA (reference sequence). CDR3 protein: CSARPPRGREVRNEQFF. CDR3 coding DNA: TGCAGTGCTAGACCCCCTAGGGGGCGGGAGGTTCGGAATGAGCAGTTCTTC.

The chain carries TRBV20-1 and TRBJ2-1, with a tentative D call TRBD2 (5 bases). V was clipped by 4 bases and J by 5 bases, with 12 bases between them. Germline values: CDR1 DFQATT, CDR2 SNEGSKA (reference sequence). This CDR3 spans 13 amino acids. The CDR3 region is CSAISGLDNEQFF. CDR3 in DNA: TGCAGTGCTATTTCAGGACTCGACAATGAGCAGTTCTTC.

Of note for this clonotype: At one end, the junction sequence differs from germline, possibly due to a read error. The chain joins TRBV7-2 to TRBJ2-5, with D maybe TRBD1 (6 bases). Germline V gene sequence: CDR1 SGHTA, CDR2 FQGNSA. The CDR3 loop spans 18 amino acids. CDR3 amino acids: CASSLALVGTSVGYEMHF. The DNA for the CDR3 is TGTGCCAGCAGCTTAGCGCTCGTAGGGACATCGGTCGGTTATGAGATGCACTTC.

This chain connects TRBV5-1 to TRBJ2-1, with D possibly called TRBD1 or TRBD2 (7 bases each). In germline, CDR1 is SGHRS, CDR2 YFSETQ. This CDR3 contains 15 residues. Trimming shortened V by 4 bases and J by 3 bases, and 14 bases separated the two germline ends. The CDR3 reads CASSPGGQFYNEQFF. The CDR3 bases are TGCGCCAGCAGCCCGGGGGGACAGTTCTACAATGAGCAGTTCTTC.

The chain links TRBV27 to TRBJ1-5; D call uncertain. Per germline, CDR1 MNHEY and CDR2 SMNVEV (reference sequence). This CDR3 has 12 amino acids. Trimming removed 9 bases from V and 6 bases from J, with 12 bases in between. In nucleotides, the CDR3 is TGTGCCAGTGCGAAACCTCCTCAGCCCCAGCATTTT. It encodes CASAKPPQPQHF.

This clonotype was seen repeatedly, ten times or more. The rearrangement links TRBV6-5 to TRBJ2-3; D call uncertain. CDR3 length: 14 amino acids. Germline V gives CDR1 MNHEY, CDR2 SVGAGI. Trimming shortened V by 3 bases and J by 4 bases, and 11 bases separated the two germline ends. The DNA of the CDR3 is TGTGCCAGCAGTTATTCGGTCAATTCAGATACGCAGTATTTT. This translates into CASSYSVNSDTQYF.

This clonotype was counted many times. The chain carries TRBV3-1 and TRBJ2-7; D unresolved. CDR1 and CDR2 from the germline V gene are LGHDT and YNNKEL (reference sequence). The V and J ends lost 1 base and 0 bases respectively, with 7 bases between them. CDR3 size: 14 residues. The CDR3: CASSQGQSSYEQYF. DNA for the CDR3: TGTGCCAGCAGCCAAGGGCAGAGCTCCTACGAGCAGTACTTC.

This clonotype came up a few times. The rearrangement links TRBV28 to TRBJ2-7; possibly TRBD1 for D (6 bases). Germline CDR1 reads MDHEN; CDR2 reads SYDVKM. CDR3 size: 14 residues. V dropped 2 bases and J dropped 2 bases, with 10 bases sitting between them. The CDR3 sequence is CASSLRAGAYEQYF. The CDR3 nucleotides read TGTGCCAGCAGTTTAAGGGCAGGGGCCTACGAGCAGTACTTC.

A few counts support this clonotype. The chain joins TRBV21-1 to TRBJ1-1; the table's D gene call, TRBD1, was not cross checked with the DNA. TRBV21-1 is a pseudogene locus. CDR3 length: 17 amino acids. For the CDR3, the DNA is TGTGCCAGCAGCAAAGGTTTGACAGGGGGCCTGCGGACTGAAGCTTTCTTT. Amino acids: CASSKGLTGGLRTEAFF.

In DNA form, the CDR3 reads TGCGCCAGCAGCCAAGAACAGGGGGATTACACCGGGGAGCTGTTTTTT. Translating it yields CASSQEQGDYTGELFF. The V call is TRBV4-3, the J call TRBJ2-2; 8 bases line up with TRBD1. J lost 3 bases, V lost 0 bases, and 3 bases had no gene match. The CDR3 runs 16 residues. Germline V gene data show CDR1 as LGHNA and CDR2 as YSLEER.

This clonotype showed up just a few times. The chain couples TRBV28 to TRBJ1-2, with 7 bases identical to TRBD1. The CDR3 spans 15 residues. The V gene's germline CDR1 is MDHEN and CDR2 SYDVKM. V was clipped by 6 bases and J by 2 bases; unmatched bases: 9. CDR3 amino acids: CASSLPTGTNYGYTF. In DNA, the CDR3 is TGTGCCAGCAGCTTACCGACAGGGACCAACTATGGCTACACCTTC.

The chain is built from TRBV18 and TRBJ1-1; D might be TRBD1 (5 bases). V lost 6 bases and J lost 1, with 18 bases in between. From germline, CDR1 is KGHSH and CDR2 LQKENI. This CDR3 has 16 residues. The chain's CDR3 is CASSERWGGGNTEAFF. CDR3 coding DNA: TGTGCCAGCTCGGAAAGATGGGGTGGGGGGAACACTGAAGCTTTCTTT.

This clonotype showed up many times. The gene calls are TRBV4-3 and TRBJ1-2; D not certain. CDR1 and CDR2 from the germline V gene are LGHNA and YSLEER. This CDR3 region has 13 residues. Trimming took off 0 bases at V and 8 bases at J, with 10 bases between the two ends. The CDR3 sequence: CASSQDRVGGYTF. The CDR3 DNA sequence: TGCGCCAGCAGCCAAGATCGAGTGGGGGGCTACACCTTC.

The chain employs TRBV12-3 or TRBV12-4 and TRBJ1-2, with 8 bases fitting TRBD1. There are 16 residues in the CDR3. The ends lost 1 base at V and 2 bases at J; junction bases unmatched: 6. In DNA, the CDR3 is TGTGCCAGCAGTTTAGTCCCAAGGACAGGGAACTATGGCTACACCTTC. Translation: CASSLVPRTGNYGYTF.

V usage is TRBV7-2 and J usage is TRBJ2-1; 7 nucleotides match TRBD2. The CDR3 sequence is 14 residues long. In germline, CDR1 is SGHTA, CDR2 FQGNSA. After removal of 0 bases from V and 7 bases from J, the junction contained 3 bases not matched to a gene. The CDR3 loop reads CASSLAGLVNEQFF. CDR3 DNA sequence: TGTGCCAGCAGCTTAGCTGGACTAGTAAATGAGCAGTTCTTC.

Many counts were recorded for this clonotype. The chain employs TRBV20-1 and TRBJ2-3, with D unclear. V lost 3 bases to trimming and J lost 0 bases, with 7 bases between them. In germline, CDR1 is DFQATT, CDR2 SNEGSKA (reference sequence). The CDR3 has 13 amino acids. The CDR3 protein is CSASDTSTDTQYF. The CDR3 DNA is TGCAGTGCTAGTGATACTAGCACAGATACGCAGTATTTT.

This clonotype was recorded a few times. This chain joins TRBV7-8 and TRBJ2-7; D remains ambiguous. Trimming took off 3 bases at V and 9 bases at J, with 18 bases between the two ends. CDR3 size: 14 residues. In germline, CDR1 is SGHVS, CDR2 FQNEAQ. In DNA, the CDR3 is TGTGCCAGCAGCTTTTTTGGCAGAGAAGAAAGGCAGTACTTC. This codes for CASSFFGREERQYF.

This clonotype was counted many times. This rearrangement joins TRBV29-1 to TRBJ2-7; 9 bases match TRBD1. The CDR3 is 13 amino acids. The V gene end was trimmed by 6 bases and the J gene end by 4 bases; junction bases not matched to a gene: 7. The germline V gene encodes CDR1 SQVTM and CDR2 ANQGSEA. The CDR3 sequence is CSVGTGWGYEQYF. CDR3 nucleotides: TGCAGCGTGGGGACAGGGTGGGGTTACGAGCAGTACTTC.

This clonotype was detected a few times. This rearrangement joins TRBV29-1 to TRBJ1-4; D gene ambiguous. V gave up 7 bases and J gave up 8 bases, with 11 bases separating them. In germline, CDR1 is SQVTM, CDR2 ANQGSEA. The CDR3 is 11 residues long. The CDR3 region has the DNA TGCAGCGCCGCGTACGGCGAAAAACTGTTTTTT. Translation gives CSAAYGEKLFF.

In this sample, this clonotype turned up many times. The rearrangement joins TRBV20-1 to TRBJ2-3; tentative D call: TRBD2 (6 bases). Germline loops: CDR1 DFQATT, CDR2 SNEGSKA (reference sequence). The CDR3 sequence is 15 residues long. V gave up 4 bases and J gave up 1 base, with 15 bases separating them. This CDR3 reads CSAIAGHRGTDTQYF. Here the CDR3 DNA reads TGCAGTGCTATCGCGGGGCACCGGGGCACAGATACGCAGTATTTT.

This clonotype was detected a few times. The chain carries TRBV5-5 and TRBJ1-5, with D unclear. The V gene's germline CDR1 is SGHKS and CDR2 YYEKEE (reference sequence). CDR3 length equals 16 residues. V was shortened by 0 bases and J by 2 bases, with 12 bases between the two germline ends. CDR3 sequence: CASSLGGSLRNQPQHF. The CDR3 coding sequence is TGTGCCAGCAGCTTGGGCGGGTCGCTCCGCAATCAGCCCCAGCATTTT.

This clonotype was counted many times. V is TRBV29-1 and J is TRBJ1-4; 8 nucleotides agree with TRBD1. The CDR3 loop spans 14 amino acids. The V and J ends lost 1 base and 4 bases, in that order; junction bases with no gene match: 2. Germline assignment: CDR1 SQVTM and CDR2 ANQGSEA. DNA for the CDR3: TGCAGCGTTGAAGGGACAGGGAATAATGAAAAACTGTTTTTT. Protein product: CSVEGTGNNEKLFF.

There are many counts of this clonotype. The chain is built from TRBV5-1 and TRBJ2-1, with 10 bases matching TRBD2. V lost 0 bases to trimming and J lost 1 base; unmatched junction nucleotides: 4. The CDR3 spans 17 residues. Per germline, CDR1 SGHRS and CDR2 YFSETQ. DNA of the CDR3: TGCGCCAGCAGCTTGGAACTAGCGGGGCAATCCTACAATGAGCAGTTCTTC. Its translation is CASSLELAGQSYNEQFF.

The chain is built from TRBV15 and TRBJ2-1; D remains unclear. Trimming stripped 0 bases from V and 10 bases from J, with 10 bases between. The germline CDR1 and CDR2 sequences are LNHNV and YYDKDF (reference sequence). The CDR3 length is 13 residues. CDR3 in DNA: TGTGCCACCAGCAGAGAGGGCCCCGGAGAGCAGTTCTTC. Protein sequence: CATSREGPGEQFF. Drawing the rest from reference TRBV15 and TRBJ2-1, the complete variable domain is DAMVIQNPRYQVTQFGKPVTLSCSQTLNHNVMYWYQQKSSQAPKLLFHYYDKDFNNEADTPDNFQSRRPNTSFCFLDIRSPGLGDTAMYLCATSREGPGEQFFGPGTRLTVL.

Many counts were recorded for this clonotype. The rearrangement links TRBV5-1 to TRBJ2-7, with a possible D match to TRBD1 (5 bases). V lost 3 bases and J lost 1, with 14 bases in between. The CDR3 runs 15 residues. Per the germline V gene, CDR1 is SGHRS and CDR2 is YFSETQ. The CDR3 nucleotides read TGCGCCAGCAGCTCAGCAGGGTTACCGTCCTACGAGCAGTACTTC. This gives the protein CASSSAGLPSYEQYF.

This clonotype showed up many times. Written as DNA, the CDR3 is TGTGCCAGCAGACCCCTTGCGGGGAGCACAGATACGCAGTATTTT. It translates to CASRPLAGSTDTQYF. The chain is built from TRBV12-3 or TRBV12-4 and TRBJ2-3; the D gene is possibly TRBD2 (6 bases). The CDR3 contains 15 residues. The V end lost 6 bases, the J end lost 0 bases, and 13 bases lay between the germline ends.